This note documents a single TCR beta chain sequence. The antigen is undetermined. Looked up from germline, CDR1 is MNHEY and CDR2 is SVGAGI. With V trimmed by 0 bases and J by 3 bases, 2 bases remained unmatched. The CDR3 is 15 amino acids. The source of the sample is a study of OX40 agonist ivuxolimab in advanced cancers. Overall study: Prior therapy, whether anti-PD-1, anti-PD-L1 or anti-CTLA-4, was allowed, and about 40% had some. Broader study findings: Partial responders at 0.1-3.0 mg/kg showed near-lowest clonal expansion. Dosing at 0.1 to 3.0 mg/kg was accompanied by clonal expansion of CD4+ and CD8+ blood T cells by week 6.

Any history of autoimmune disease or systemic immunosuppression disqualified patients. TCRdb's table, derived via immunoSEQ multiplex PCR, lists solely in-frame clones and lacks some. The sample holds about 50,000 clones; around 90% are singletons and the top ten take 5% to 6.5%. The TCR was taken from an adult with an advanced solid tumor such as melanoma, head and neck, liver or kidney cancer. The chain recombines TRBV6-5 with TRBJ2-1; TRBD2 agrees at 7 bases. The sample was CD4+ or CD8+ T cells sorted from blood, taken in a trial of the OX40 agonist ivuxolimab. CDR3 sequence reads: CASSYSASGYNEQFF. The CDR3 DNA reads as TGTGCCAGCAGTTACTCGGCTAGCGGCTACAATGAGCAGTTCTTC.